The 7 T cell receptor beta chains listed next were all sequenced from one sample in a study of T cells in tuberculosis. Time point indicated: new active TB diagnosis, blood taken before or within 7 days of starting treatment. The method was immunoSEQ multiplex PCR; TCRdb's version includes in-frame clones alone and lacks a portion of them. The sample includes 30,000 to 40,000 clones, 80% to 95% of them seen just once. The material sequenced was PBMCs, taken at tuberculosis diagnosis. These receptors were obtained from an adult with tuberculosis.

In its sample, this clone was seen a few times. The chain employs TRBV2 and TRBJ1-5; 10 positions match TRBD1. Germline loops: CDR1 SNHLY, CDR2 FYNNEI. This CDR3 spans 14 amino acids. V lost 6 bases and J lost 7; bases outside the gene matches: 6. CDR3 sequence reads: CASRETGGGQPQHF. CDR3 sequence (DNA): TGTGCCAGCAGAGAGACAGGGGGCGGACAGCCCCAGCATTTT.

The CDR3 DNA sequence: TGTGCCATCAGTGAGGCGGAGGGACAGAAGTACTTC. It specifies CAISEAEGQKYF. The chain combines TRBV10-3 with TRBJ2-5, with D possibly TRBD1 on 7 matching bases. Trimming took 2 bases from V and 12 from J, leaving 13 bases between them. This CDR3 is 12 amino acids long. CDR1 and CDR2 from the germline V gene are ENHRY and SYGVKD.

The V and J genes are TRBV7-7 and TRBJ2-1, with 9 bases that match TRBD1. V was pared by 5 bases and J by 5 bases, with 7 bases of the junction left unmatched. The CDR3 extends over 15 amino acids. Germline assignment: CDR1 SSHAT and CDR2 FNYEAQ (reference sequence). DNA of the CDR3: TGTGCCAGCAGCGCCGGGACAGGGACGAACAATGAGCAGTTCTTC. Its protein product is CASSAGTGTNNEQFF. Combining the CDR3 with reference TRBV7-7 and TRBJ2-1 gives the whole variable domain GAGVSQSPRYKVTKRGQDVTLRCDPISSHATLYWYQQALGQGPEFLTYFNYEAQPDKSGLPSDRFSAERPEGSISTLTIQRTEQRDSAMYRCASSAGTGTNNEQFFGPGTRLTVL.

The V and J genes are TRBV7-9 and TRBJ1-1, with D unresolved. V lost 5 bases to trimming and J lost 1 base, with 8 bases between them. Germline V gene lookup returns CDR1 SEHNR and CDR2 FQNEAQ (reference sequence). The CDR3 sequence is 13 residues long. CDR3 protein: CASSEGRNTEAFF. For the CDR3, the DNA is TGTGCCAGCAGCGAGGGTAGGAACACTGAAGCTTTCTTT.

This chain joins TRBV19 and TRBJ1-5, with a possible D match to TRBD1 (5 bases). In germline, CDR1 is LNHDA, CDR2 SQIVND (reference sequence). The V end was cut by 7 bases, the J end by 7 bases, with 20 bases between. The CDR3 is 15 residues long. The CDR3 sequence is CASTPGWGGEQPQHF. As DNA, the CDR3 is TGTGCCAGTACCCCCGGGTGGGGGGGTGAGCAGCCCCAGCATTTT.

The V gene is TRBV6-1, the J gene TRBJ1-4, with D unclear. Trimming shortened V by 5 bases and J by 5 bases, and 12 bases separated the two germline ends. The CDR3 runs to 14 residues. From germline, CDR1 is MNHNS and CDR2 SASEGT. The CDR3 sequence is CASSLSAENEKLFF. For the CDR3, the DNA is TGTGCCAGCAGTCTCAGCGCGGAGAATGAAAAACTGTTTTTT.

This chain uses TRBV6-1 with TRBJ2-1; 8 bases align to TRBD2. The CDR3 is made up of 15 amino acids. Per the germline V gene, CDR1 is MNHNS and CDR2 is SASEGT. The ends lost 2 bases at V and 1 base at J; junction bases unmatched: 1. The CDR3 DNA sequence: TGTGCCAGCAGTGAACAGCGGGGGTCCTACAATGAGCAGTTCTTC. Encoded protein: CASSEQRGSYNEQFF.